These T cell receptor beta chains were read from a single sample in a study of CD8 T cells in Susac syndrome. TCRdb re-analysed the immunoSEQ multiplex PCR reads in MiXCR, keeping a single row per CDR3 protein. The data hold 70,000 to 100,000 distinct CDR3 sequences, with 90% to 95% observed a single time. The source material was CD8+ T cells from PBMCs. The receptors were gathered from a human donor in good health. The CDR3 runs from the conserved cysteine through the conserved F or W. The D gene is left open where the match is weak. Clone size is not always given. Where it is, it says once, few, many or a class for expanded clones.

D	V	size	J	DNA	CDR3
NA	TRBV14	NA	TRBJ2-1	TGTGCCAGCAGCCACGCAAGCTCCTACAATGAGCAGTTCTTC	CASSHASSYNEQFF
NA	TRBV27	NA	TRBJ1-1	TGTGCCAGCGGCAAAACGGGACGGACGAACACTGAAGCTTTCTTT	CASGKTGRTNTEAFF
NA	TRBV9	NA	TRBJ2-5	TGTGCCAGCAGCGCCGCGGGCAGGGGACAAGAGACCCAGTACTTC	CASSAAGRGQETQYF
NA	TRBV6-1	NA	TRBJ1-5	TGTGCCAGCAGTGGGGACACCTACTTCAATCAGCCCCAGCATTTT	CASSGDTYFNQPQHF
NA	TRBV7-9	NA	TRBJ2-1	TGTGCCAGCAGCATCTGGGACGAACACAATGAGCAGTTCTTC	CASSIWDEHNEQFF
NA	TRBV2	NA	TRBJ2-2	TGTGCCAGCAGCGGGGTCGGCGGGGAGCTGTTTTTT	CASSGVGGELFF
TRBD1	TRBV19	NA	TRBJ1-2	TGTGCCAGTACCCAACGAGTCCAGGGGGCGAATAACTATGGCTACACCTTC	CASTQRVQGANNYGYTF
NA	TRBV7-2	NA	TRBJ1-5	TGTGCCAGCAGCCACGGGTTTGCCGATCAGCCCCAGCATTTT	CASSHGFADQPQHF
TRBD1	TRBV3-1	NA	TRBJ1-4	TGTGCCAGCAGCCAAAGAGGGGGACAGAATGAAAAACTGTTTTTT	CASSQRGGQNEKLFF
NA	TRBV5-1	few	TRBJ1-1	TGCGCCAGCAGTATAACGGGGAACACTGAAGCTTTCTTT	CASSITGNTEAFF
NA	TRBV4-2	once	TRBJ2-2	TGTGCCAGCAGCCACCCGGGAACCGGGGAGCTGTTTTTT	CASSHPGTGELFF
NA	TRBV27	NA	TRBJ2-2	TGTGCCAGCAGTTTACGACGGGCCCAGGCCGGGGAGCTGTTTTTT	CASSLRRAQAGELFF
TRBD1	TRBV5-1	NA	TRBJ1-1	TGCGCCAGCAGCATACAGGGGGCCGGGACTGAAGCTTTCTTT	CASSIQGAGTEAFF
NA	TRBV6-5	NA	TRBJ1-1	TGTGCCAGCAGTTACTCCAGGGGAAGTGAAGCTTTCTTT	CASSYSRGSEAFF
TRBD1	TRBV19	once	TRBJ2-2	TGTGCCAGTAGACGACAGGGGCGTATCACCGGGGAGCTGTTTTTT	CASRRQGRITGELFF
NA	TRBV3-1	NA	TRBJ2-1	TGTGCCAGCAGCCAAGATAGAACCCTATACCACAATGAGCAGTTCTTC	CASSQDRTLYHNEQFF
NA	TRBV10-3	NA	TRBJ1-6	TGTGCCATCACCGAGGGGCAGTATAATTCACCCCTCCACTTT	CAITEGQYNSPLHF
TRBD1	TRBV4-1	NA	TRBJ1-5	TGCGCCAGCAGCCAAGGGGACAGGGGCAATCAGCCCCAGCATTTT	CASSQGDRGNQPQHF
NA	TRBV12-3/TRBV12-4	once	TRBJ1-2	TGTGCCAGCAGTCCCCCGGGGCAGGGAAATGGCTACACCTTC	CASSPPGQGNGYTF
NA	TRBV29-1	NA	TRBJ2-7	TGCAGCGTTGAAGAGCTCTCCACTGAGGGCTACGAGCAGTACTTC	CSVEELSTEGYEQYF
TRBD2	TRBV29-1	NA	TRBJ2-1	TGCAGCTCTGAAGCGGGGAGCTCCTACAATGAGCAGTTCTTC	CSSEAGSSYNEQFF
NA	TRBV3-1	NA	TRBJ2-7	TGTGCCAGCAGCCAAGATCGACCCCCCGCCTACGAGCAGTACTTC	CASSQDRPPAYEQYF
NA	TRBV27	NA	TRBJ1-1	TGTGCCAGCAGTTTATCCCGGAACACTGAAGCTTTCTTT	CASSLSRNTEAFF
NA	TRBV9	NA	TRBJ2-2	TGTGCCAGCAGCGCCCCGGACGGGGAGCTGTTTTTT	CASSAPDGELFF
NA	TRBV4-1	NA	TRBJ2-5	TGCGCCAGCAGCCCGGGACACGGAGAAGAGACCCAGTACTTC	CASSPGHGEETQYF
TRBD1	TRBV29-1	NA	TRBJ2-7	TGCAGCGTTGGGGGGGGACAGGGGGGCGGCGAGCAGTACTTC	CSVGGGQGGGEQYF
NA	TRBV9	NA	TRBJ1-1	TGTGCCAGCAGCGTAGGGACAGACCTGAAGGCTTTCTTT	CASSVGTDLKAFF
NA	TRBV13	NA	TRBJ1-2	TGTGCCAGCAGCTTAGTTTCGGACTATGGCTACACCTTC	CASSLVSDYGYTF
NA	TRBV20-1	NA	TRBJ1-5	TGCAGTGCTAGATCGTCGGCCCTTGGAAGCAATCAGCCCCAGCATTTT	CSARSSALGSNQPQHF
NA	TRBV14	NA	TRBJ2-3	TGTGCCAGCAGCCAAGGGCAGGGGACAGATACGCAGTATTTT	CASSQGQGTDTQYF
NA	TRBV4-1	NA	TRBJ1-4	TGCGCCAGCAGCCAAGATAGCGCAGGGGTTGGAGAAAAACTGTTTTTT	CASSQDSAGVGEKLFF
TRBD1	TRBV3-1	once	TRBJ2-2	TGTGCCAGCAGCCAATCGGACAGGGGGAACACCGGGGAGCTGTTTTTT	CASSQSDRGNTGELFF
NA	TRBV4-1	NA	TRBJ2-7	TGCGCCAGCAGCCAAGATCACCGGACCTACGAGCAGTACTTC	CASSQDHRTYEQYF
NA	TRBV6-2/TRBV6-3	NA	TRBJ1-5	TGTGCCAGCAGCCCAGAGGGCGGGCGTGTAGATCAGCCCCAGCATTTT	CASSPEGGRVDQPQHF
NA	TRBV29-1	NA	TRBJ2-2	TGCAGCGTTGAAGGTCCGGGGGCGGATGTCGGGGAGCTGTTTTTT	CSVEGPGADVGELFF
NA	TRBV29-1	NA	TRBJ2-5	TGCAGCCACAGGGTTTCAGAGACCCAGTACTTC	CSHRVSETQYF